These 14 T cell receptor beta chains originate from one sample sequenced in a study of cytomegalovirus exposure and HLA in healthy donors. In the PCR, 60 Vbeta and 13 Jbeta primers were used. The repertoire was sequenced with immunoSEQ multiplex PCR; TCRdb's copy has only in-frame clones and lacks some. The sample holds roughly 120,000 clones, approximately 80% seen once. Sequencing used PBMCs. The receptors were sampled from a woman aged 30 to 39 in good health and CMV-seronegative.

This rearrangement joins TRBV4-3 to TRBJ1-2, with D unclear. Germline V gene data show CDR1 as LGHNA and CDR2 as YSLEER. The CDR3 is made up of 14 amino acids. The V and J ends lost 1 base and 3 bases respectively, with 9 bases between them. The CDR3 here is CASSQVGSDYGYTF. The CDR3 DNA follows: TGCGCCAGCAGCCAAGTCGGCAGCGACTATGGCTACACCTTC.

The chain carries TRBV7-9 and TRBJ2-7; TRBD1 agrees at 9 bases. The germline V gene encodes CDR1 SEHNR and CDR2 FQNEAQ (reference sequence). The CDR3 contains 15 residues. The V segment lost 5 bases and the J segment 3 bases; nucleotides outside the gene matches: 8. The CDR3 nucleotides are TGTGCCAGCAGCCACCGGGACAGGGATCTCTACGAGCAGTACTTC. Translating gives CASSHRDRDLYEQYF.

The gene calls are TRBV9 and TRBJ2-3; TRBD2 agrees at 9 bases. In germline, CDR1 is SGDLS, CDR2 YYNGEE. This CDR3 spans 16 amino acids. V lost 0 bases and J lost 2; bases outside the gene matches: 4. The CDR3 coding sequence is TGTGCCAGCAGCGTAGAGGCGGGAGGGGTCACAGATACGCAGTATTTT. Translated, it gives CASSVEAGGVTDTQYF.

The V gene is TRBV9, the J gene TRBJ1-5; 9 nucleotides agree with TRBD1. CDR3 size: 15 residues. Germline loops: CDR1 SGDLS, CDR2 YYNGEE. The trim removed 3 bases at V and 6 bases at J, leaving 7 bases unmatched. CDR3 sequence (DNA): TGTGCCAGCAGCGCAACAGGGGGCGAAGGTCAGCCCCAGCATTTT. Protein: CASSATGGEGQPQHF.

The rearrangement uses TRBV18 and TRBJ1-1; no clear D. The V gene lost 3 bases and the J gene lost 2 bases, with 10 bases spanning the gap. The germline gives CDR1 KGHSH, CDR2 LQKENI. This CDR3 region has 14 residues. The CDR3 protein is CASSPVRINTEAFF. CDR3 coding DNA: TGTGCCAGCTCACCCGTCAGGATAAACACTGAAGCTTTCTTT.

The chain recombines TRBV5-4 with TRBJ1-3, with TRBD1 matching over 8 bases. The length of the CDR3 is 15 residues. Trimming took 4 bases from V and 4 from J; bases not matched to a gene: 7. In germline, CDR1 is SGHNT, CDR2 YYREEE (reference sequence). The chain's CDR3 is CASSPQGAPGNTIYF. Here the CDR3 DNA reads TGTGCCAGCAGCCCGCAGGGGGCGCCGGGAAACACCATATATTTT. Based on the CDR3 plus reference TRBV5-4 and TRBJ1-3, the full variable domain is ETGVTQSPTHLIKTRGQQVTLRCSSQSGHNTVSWYQQALGQGPQFIFQYYREEENGRGNFPPRFSGLQFPNYSSELNVNALELDDSALYLCASSPQGAPGNTIYFGEGSWLTVV.

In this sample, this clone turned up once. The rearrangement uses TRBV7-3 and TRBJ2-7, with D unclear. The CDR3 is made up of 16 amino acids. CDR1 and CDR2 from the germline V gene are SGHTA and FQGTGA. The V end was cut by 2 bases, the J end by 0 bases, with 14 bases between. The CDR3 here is CASSLYIAAGSYEQYF. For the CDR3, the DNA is TGTGCCAGCAGCTTATATATTGCGGCTGGCTCCTACGAGCAGTACTTC.

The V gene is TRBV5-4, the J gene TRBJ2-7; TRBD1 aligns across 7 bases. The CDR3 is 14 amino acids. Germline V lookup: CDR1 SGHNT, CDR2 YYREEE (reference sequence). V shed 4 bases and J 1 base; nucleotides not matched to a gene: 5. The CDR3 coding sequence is TGTGCCAGCAGCACGGGCAGGGGGTCCTACGAGCAGTACTTC. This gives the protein CASSTGRGSYEQYF. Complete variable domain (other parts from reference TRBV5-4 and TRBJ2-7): ETGVTQSPTHLIKTRGQQVTLRCSSQSGHNTVSWYQQALGQGPQFIFQYYREEENGRGNFPPRFSGLQFPNYSSELNVNALELDDSALYLCASSTGRGSYEQYFGPGTRLTVT.

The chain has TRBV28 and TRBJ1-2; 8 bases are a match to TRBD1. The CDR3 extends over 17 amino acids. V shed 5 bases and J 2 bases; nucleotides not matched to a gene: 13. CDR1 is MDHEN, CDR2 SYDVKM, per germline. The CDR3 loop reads CASSLGYQGARNYGYTF. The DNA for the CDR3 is TGTGCCAGCAGTCTGGGTTACCAGGGGGCACGGAACTATGGCTACACCTTC.

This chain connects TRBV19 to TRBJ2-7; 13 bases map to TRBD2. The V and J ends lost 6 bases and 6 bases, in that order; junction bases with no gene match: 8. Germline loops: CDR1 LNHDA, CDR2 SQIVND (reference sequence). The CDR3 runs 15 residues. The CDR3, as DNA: TGTGCCAGTAGACCCGGGACTAGCGGGACTCGCGAGCAGTACTTC. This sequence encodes CASRPGTSGTREQYF. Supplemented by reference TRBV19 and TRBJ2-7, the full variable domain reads DGGITQSPKYLFRKEGQNVTLSCEQNLNHDAMYWYRQDPGQGLRLIYYSQIVNDFQKGDIAEGYSVSREKKESFPLTVTSAQKNPTAFYLCASRPGTSGTREQYFGPGTRLTVT.

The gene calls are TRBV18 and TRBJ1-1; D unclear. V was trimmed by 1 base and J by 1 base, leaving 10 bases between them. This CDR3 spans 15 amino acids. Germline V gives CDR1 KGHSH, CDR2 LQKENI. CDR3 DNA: TGTGCCAGCTCACCACGTGGGCCGCCGAACACTGAAGCTTTCTTT. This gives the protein CASSPRGPPNTEAFF.

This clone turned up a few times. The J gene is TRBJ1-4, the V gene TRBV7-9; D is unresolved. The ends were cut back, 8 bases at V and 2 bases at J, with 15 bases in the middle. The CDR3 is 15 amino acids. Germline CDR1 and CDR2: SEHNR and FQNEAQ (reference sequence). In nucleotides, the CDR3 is TGTGCCAGCCGGGGAGGTATTGGCACTAATGAAAAACTGTTTTTT. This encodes CASRGGIGTNEKLFF.

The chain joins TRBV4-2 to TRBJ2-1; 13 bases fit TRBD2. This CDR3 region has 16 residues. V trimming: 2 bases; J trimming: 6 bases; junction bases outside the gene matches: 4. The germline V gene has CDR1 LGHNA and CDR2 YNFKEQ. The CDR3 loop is CASSQRRTSGSNEQFF. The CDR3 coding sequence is TGTGCCAGCAGCCAAAGAAGGACTAGCGGGAGCAATGAGCAGTTCTTC.

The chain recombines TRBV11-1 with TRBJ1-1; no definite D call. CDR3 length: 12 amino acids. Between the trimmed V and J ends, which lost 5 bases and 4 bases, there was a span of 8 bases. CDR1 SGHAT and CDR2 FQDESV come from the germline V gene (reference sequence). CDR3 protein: CASSPRGTEAFF. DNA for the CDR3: TGTGCCAGCAGCCCCCGGGGCACTGAAGCTTTCTTT.